These T cell receptor beta chains were read from a single sample in a study of OX40 agonist ivuxolimab in advanced cancers. Assay used: immunoSEQ multiplex PCR; TCRdb lists only in-frame clones, some missing. The repertoire holds some 67,000 clones, more than 70% seen once, with approximately 0.3% in the top ten. Here the sequenced sample was CD4+ or CD8+ T cells sorted from blood, taken in a trial of the OX40 agonist ivuxolimab. Source of these receptors: an adult with an advanced solid tumor such as melanoma, head and neck, liver or kidney cancer. Both conserved end residues are part of each CDR3. Fields, in order: J gene, V gene, clone size, D gene, CDR3 protein, CDR3 DNA. D genes are given only for firm matches. For some rows the clone size is stated as once, few or many, or as a class when expanded; others skip it.

TRBJ1-1	TRBV28	.	TRBD1	CASSKGTGVGGTEAFF	TGTGCCAGCAGTAAGGGGACAGGGGTTGGGGGAACTGAAGCTTTCTTT
TRBJ2-7	TRBV6-5	.	TRBD1	CASSYRDRAEQYF	TGTGCCAGCAGTTACCGGGACAGGGCCGAGCAGTACTTC
TRBJ2-3	TRBV6-4	.	TRBD1	CASSDPGTGADTQYF	TGTGCCAGCAGTGACCCCGGGACAGGGGCAGATACGCAGTATTTT
TRBJ2-2	TRBV5-1	.	.	CASSGIRETGELFF	TGCGCCAGCAGCGGTATCAGGGAGACCGGGGAGCTGTTTTTT
TRBJ2-7	TRBV27	.	TRBD2	CASRENNGLAYEQYF	TGTGCCAGCAGGGAGAACAACGGACTAGCCTACGAGCAGTACTTC
TRBJ2-2	TRBV11-3	.	TRBD2	CASRATSANTGELFF	TGTGCCAGCAGGGCGACTAGCGCGAACACCGGGGAGCTGTTTTTT
TRBJ1-5	TRBV7-2	.	.	CASSLWADSNQPQHF	TGTGCCAGCAGCTTATGGGCGGATAGCAATCAGCCCCAGCATTTT
TRBJ1-5	TRBV10-3	.	.	CAISESQNSNQPQHF	TGTGCCATCAGTGAGTCACAGAATAGCAATCAGCCCCAGCATTTT
TRBJ1-2	TRBV7-9	.	.	CASSSGPGYTF	TGTGCCAGCAGCTCTGGGCCTGGCTACACCTTC
TRBJ2-1	TRBV7-2	.	.	CASSSTRLESNEQFF	TGTGCCAGCAGCTCTACTCGGCTGGAATCCAATGAGCAGTTCTTC
TRBJ2-1	TRBV9	once	.	CASSVDPGYIYNEQFF	TGTGCCAGCAGCGTAGACCCGGGATACATTTACAATGAGCAGTTCTTC
TRBJ2-5	TRBV7-2	.	TRBD2	CASSRLAGGIETQYF	TGTGCCAGCAGTCGCCTAGCGGGAGGGATAGAGACCCAGTACTTC
TRBJ2-4	TRBV11-3	.	.	CASSLLGSAGERNIQYF	TGTGCCAGCAGCTTACTCGGTAGTGCAGGGGAGAGGAACATTCAGTACTTC
TRBJ2-1	TRBV6-5	.	TRBD1	CASSPRGPKQFF	TGTGCCAGCAGTCCGAGGGGGCCTAAGCAGTTCTTC
TRBJ1-4	TRBV19	.	TRBD1	CASSWDRGGEKLFF	TGTGCCAGTAGTTGGGACAGGGGAGGTGAAAAACTGTTTTTT
TRBJ1-1	TRBV4-1	medium-sized	.	CASSQNLGYGKNTEAFF	TGCGCCAGCAGCCAAAATTTGGGTTACGGGAAGAACACTGAAGCTTTCTTT
TRBJ2-1	TRBV9	.	.	CASSVLGNNEQFF	TGTGCCAGCAGCGTACTGGGGAACAATGAGCAGTTCTTC
TRBJ1-5	TRBV18	.	TRBD1	CASSETGEQPQHF	TGTGCCAGCTCAGAGACAGGGGAACAGCCCCAGCATTTT
TRBJ2-1	TRBV12-5	.	.	CASGLSPDTRPNNEQFF	TGTGCTAGTGGTTTGAGTCCGGACACGAGACCTAACAATGAGCAGTTCTTC
TRBJ2-2	TRBV7-9	.	.	CASSLSSGATGELFF	TGTGCCAGCAGCTTAAGTAGCGGAGCAACCGGGGAGCTGTTTTTT
TRBJ2-1	TRBV10-1	.	TRBD2	CASSDVAGGSYNEQFF	TGCGCCAGCAGTGATGTCGCGGGAGGATCCTACAATGAGCAGTTCTTC
TRBJ2-5	TRBV2	.	.	CASGYISETQYF	TGTGCCAGCGGTTATATCTCGGAGACCCAGTACTTC
TRBJ1-5	TRBV30	once	.	CAWSCGGPSNQPQHF	TGTGCCTGGAGTTGCGGGGGACCGAGCAATCAGCCCCAGCATTTT
TRBJ2-3	TRBV20-1	.	.	CSAINTDTQYF	TGCAGTGCTATTAACACAGATACGCAGTATTTT
TRBJ2-7	TRBV29-1	.	.	CSVDLSPGGEQYF	TGCAGCGTTGATTTGTCTCCCGGCGGCGAGCAGTACTTC
TRBJ2-3	TRBV7-2	few	.	CASSPRPSADTQYF	TGTGCCAGCAGCCCCCGACCAAGTGCAGATACGCAGTATTTT
TRBJ2-4	TRBV27	.	.	CASRVDRGGNIQYF	TGTGCCAGCAGGGTAGACAGGGGAGGGAACATTCAGTACTTC
TRBJ1-5	TRBV5-4	.	.	CASSLDAQPQHF	TGTGCCAGCAGCTTGGATGCTCAGCCCCAGCATTTT
TRBJ2-1	TRBV5-1	.	.	CASSLLAGINNEQFF	TGCGCCAGCAGCTTGCTAGCCGGAATAAACAATGAGCAGTTCTTC
TRBJ2-6	TRBV19	.	.	CASSRNSGANVLTF	TGTGCCAGTAGCCGAAACTCTGGGGCCAACGTCCTGACTTTC
TRBJ2-5	TRBV28	.	TRBD1	CASSFGTGGQETQYF	TGTGCCAGCAGTTTCGGGACAGGGGGCCAAGAGACCCAGTACTTC
TRBJ1-1	TRBV15	.	.	CATSRVSQDTEAFF	TGTGCCACCAGCAGAGTCTCACAGGATACTGAAGCTTTCTTT
TRBJ1-5	TRBV7-2	.	.	CASSLHQAQHF	TGTGCCAGCAGCCTGCATCAGGCCCAGCATTTT